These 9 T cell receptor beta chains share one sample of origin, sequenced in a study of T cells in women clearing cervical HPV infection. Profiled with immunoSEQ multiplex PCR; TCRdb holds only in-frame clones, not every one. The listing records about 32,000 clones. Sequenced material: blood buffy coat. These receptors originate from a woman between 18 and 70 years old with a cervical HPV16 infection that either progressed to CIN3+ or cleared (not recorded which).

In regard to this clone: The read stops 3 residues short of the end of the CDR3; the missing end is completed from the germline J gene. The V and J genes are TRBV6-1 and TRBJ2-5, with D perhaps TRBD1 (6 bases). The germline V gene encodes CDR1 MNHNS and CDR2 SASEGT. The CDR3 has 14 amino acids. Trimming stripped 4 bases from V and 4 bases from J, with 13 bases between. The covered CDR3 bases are TGTGCCAGCAGTGCTTCAGGGGTTGGAGAGACC. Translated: CASSASGVGET. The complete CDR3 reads CASSASGVGETQYF.

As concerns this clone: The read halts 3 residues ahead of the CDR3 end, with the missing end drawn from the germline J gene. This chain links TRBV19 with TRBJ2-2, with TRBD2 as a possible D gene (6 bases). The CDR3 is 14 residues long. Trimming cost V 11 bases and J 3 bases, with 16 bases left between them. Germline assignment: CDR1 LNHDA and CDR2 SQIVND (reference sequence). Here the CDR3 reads CAGRRDSYTGELFF. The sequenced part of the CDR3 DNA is TGTGCCGGACGTCGGGACTCTTACACCGGGGAG.

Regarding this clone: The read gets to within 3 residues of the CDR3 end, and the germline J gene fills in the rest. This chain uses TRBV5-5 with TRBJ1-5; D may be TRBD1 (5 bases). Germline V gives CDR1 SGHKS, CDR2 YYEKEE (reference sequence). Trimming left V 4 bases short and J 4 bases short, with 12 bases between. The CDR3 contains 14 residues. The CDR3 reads CASSLWDSNQPQHF. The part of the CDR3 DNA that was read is TGTGCCAGCAGCCTTTGGGACTCAAATCAGCCC.

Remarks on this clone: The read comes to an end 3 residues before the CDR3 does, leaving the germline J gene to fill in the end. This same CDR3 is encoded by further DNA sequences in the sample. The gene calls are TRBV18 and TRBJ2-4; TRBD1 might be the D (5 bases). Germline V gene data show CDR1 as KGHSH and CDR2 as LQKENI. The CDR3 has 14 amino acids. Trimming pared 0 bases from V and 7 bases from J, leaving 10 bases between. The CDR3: CASSPPGEPNIQYF. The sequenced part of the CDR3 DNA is TGTGCCAGCTCACCACCAGGGGAACCGAACATT.

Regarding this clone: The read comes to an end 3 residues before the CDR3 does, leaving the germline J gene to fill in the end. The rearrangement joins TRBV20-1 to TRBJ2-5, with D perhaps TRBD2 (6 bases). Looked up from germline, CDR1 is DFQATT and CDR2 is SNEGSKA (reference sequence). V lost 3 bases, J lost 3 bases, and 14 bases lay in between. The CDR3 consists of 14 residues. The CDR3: CSARIGTPEETQYF. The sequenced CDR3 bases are TGCAGTGCTAGGATCGGGACTCCGGAAGAGACC.

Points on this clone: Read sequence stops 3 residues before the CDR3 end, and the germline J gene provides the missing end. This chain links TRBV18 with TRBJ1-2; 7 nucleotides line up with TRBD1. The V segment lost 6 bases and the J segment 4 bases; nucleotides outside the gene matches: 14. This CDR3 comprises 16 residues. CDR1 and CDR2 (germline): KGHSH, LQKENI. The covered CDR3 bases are TGTGCCAGCTCCCCGGGACAGTCCTTGGGGGCCTATGGC. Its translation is CASSPGQSLGAYG. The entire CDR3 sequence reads CASSPGQSLGAYGYTF.

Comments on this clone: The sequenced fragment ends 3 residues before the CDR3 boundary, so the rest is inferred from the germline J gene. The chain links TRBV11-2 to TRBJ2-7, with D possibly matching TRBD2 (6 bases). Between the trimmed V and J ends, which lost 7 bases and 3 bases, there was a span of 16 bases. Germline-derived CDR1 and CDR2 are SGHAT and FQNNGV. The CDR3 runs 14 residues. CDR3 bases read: TGTGCCAGCACGCGGGGCGGGTTTGGCTACGAG. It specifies CASTRGGFGYE. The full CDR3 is CASTRGGFGYEQYF.

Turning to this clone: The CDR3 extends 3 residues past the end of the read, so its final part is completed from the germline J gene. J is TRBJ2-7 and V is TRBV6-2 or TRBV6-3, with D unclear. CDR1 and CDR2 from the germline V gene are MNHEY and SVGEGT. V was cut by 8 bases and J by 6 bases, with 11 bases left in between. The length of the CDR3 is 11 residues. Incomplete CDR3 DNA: TGTGCCAGCCATACACCGGGCGAG. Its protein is CASHTPGE. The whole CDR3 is CASHTPGEQYF.

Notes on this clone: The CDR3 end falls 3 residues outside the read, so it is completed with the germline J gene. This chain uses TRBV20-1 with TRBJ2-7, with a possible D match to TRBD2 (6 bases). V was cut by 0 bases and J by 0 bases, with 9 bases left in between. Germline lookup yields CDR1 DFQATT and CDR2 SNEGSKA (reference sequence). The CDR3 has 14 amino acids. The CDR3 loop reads CSAREGTLSYEQYF. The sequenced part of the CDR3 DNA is TGCAGTGCTAGAGAGGGGACTCTCTCCTACGAG.